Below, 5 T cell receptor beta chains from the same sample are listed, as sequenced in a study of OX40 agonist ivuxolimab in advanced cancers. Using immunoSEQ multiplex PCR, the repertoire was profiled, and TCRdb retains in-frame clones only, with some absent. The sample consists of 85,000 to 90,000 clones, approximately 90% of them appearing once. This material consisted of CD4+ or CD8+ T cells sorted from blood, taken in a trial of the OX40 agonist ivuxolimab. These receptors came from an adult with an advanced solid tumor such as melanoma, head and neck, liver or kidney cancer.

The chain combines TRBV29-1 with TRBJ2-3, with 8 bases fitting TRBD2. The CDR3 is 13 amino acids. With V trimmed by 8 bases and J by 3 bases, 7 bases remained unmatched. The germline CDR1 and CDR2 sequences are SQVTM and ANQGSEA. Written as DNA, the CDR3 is TGCAGCCATAGCGGGACCGGAACAGATACGCAGTATTTT. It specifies CSHSGTGTDTQYF.

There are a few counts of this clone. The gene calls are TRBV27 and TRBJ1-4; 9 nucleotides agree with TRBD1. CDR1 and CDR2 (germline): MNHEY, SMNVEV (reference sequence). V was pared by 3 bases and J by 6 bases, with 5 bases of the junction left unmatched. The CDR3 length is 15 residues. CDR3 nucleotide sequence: TGTGCCAGCAGTTTCAGGACAGGGGCTTATGAAAAACTGTTTTTT. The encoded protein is CASSFRTGAYEKLFF.

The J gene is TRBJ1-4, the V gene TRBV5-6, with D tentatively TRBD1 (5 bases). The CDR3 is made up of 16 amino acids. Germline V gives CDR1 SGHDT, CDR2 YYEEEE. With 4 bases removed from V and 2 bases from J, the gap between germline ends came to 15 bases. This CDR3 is CASSLGTTRTNEKLFF. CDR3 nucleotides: TGTGCCAGCAGCCTCGGGACTACTCGGACTAATGAAAAACTGTTTTTT.

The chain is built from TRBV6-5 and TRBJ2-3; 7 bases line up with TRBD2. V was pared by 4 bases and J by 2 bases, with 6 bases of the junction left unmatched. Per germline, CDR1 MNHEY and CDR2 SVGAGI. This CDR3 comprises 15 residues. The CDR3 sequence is CASSFSSGHTDTQYF. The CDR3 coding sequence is TGTGCCAGCAGTTTCTCTAGCGGACACACAGATACGCAGTATTTT.

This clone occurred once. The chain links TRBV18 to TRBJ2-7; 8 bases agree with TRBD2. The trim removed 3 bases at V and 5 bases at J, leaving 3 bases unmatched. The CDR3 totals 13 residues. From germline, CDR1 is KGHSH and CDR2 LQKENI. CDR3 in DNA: TGTGCCAGCTCACCCGGACTAGCCGACGAGCAGTACTTC. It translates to CASSPGLADEQYF.